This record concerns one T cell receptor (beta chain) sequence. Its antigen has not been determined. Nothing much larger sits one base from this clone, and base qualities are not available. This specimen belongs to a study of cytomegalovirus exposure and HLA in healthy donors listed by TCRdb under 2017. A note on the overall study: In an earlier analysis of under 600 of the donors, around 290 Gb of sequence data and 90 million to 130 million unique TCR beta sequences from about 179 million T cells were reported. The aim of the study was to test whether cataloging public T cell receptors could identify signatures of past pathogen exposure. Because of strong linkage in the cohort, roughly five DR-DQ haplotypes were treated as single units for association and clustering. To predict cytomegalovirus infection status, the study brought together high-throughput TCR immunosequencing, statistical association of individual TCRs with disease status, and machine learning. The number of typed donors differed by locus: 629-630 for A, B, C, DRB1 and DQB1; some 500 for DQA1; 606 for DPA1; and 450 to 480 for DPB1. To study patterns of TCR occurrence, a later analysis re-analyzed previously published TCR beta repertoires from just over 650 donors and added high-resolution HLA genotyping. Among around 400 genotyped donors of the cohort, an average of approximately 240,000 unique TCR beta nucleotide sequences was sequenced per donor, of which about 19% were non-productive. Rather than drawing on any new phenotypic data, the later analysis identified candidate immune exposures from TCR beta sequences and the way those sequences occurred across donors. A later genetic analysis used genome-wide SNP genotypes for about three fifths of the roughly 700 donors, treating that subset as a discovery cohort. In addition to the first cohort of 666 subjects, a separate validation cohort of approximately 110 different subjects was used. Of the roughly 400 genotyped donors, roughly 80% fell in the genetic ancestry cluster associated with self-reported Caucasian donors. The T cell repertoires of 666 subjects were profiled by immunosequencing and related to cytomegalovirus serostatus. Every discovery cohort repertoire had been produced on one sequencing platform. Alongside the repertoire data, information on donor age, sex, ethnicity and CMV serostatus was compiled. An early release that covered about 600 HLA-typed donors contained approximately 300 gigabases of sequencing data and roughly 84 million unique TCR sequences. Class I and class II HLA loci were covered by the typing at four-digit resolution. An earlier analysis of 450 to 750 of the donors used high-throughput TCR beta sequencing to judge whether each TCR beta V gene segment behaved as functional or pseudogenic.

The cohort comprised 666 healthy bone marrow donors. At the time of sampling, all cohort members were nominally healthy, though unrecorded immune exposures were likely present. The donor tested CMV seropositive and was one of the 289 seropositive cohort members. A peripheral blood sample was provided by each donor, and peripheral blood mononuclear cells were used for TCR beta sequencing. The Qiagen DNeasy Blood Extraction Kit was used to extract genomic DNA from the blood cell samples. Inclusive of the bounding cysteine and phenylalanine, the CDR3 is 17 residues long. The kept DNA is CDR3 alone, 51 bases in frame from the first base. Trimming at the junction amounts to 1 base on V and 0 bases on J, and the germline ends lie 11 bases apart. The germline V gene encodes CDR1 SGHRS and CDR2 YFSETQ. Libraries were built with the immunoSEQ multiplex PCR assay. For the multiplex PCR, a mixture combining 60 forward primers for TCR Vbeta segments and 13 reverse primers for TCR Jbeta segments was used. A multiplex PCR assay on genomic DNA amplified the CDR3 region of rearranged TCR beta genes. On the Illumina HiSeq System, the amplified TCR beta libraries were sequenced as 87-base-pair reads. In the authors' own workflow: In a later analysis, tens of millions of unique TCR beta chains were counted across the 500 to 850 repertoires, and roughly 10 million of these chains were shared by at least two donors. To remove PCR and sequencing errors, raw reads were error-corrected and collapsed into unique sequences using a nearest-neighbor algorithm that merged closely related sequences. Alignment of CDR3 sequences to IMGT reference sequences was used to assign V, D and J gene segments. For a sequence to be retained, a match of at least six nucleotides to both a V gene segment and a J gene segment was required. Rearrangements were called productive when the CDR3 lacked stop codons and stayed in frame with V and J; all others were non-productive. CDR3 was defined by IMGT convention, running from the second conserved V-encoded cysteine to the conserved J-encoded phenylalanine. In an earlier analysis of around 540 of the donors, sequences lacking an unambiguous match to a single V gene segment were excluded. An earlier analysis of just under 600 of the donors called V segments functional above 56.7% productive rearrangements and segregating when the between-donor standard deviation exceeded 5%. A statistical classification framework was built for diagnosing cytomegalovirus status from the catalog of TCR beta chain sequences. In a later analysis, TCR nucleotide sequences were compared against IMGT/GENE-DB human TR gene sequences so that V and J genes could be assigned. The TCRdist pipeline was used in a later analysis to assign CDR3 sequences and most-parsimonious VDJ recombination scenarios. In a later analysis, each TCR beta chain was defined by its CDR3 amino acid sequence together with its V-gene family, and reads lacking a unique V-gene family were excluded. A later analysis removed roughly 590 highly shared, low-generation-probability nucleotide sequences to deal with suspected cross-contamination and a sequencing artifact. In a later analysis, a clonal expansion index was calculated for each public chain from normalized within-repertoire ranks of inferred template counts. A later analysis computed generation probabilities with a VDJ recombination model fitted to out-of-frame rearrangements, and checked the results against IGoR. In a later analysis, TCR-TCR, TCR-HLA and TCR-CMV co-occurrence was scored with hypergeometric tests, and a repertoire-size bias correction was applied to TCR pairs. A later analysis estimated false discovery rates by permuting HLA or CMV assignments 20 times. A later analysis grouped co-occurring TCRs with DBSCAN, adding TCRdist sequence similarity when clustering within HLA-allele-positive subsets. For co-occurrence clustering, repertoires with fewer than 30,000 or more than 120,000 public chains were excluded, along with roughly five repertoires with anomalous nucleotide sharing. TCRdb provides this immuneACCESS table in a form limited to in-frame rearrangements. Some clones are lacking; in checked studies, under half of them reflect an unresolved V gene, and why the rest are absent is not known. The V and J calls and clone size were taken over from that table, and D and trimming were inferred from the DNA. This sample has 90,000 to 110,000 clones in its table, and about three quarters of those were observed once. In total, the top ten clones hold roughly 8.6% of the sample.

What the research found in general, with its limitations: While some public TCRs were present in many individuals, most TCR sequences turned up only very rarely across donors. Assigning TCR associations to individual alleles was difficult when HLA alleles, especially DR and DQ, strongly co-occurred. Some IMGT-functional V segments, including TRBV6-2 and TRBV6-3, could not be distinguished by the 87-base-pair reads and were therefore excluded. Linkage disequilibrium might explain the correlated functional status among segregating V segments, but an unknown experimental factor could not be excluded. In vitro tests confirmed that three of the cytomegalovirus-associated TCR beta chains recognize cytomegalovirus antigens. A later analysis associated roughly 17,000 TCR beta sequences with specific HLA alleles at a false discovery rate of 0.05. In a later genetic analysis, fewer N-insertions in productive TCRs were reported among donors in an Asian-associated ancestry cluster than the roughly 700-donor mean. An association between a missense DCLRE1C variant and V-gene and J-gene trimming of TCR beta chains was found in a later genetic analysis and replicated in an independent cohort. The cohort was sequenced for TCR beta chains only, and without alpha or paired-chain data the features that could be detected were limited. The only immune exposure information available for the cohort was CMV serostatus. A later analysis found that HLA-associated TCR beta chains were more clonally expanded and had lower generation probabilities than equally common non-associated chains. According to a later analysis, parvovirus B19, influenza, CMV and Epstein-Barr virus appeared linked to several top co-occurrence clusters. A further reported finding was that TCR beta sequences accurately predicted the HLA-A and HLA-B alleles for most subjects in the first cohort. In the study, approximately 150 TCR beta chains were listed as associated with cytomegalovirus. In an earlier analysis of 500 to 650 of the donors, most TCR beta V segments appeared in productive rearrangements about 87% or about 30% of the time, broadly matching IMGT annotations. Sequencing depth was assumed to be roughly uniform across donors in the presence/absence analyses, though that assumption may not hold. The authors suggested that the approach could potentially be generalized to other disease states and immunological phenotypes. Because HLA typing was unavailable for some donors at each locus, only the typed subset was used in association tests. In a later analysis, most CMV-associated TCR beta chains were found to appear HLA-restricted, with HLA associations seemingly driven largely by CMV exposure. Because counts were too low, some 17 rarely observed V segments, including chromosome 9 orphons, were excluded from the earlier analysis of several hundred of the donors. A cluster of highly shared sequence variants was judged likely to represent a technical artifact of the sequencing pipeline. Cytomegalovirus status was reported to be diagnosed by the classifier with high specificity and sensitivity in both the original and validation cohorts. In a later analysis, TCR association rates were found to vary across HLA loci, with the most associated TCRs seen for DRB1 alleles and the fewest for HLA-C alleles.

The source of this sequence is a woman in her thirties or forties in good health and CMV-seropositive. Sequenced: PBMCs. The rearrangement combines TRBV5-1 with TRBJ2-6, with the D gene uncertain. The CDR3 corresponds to CASSLIGSNSGANVLTF. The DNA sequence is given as TGCGCCAGCAGCTTGATCGGGTCTAACTCTGGGGCCAACGTCCTGACTTTC.